This TCR beta chain is drawn from a study of PD-1 blockade in classical Hodgkin lymphoma. CDR1 SGHVS and CDR2 FNYEAQ come from the germline V gene. The CDR3 spans 16 residues. Germline trimming cut 1 base from V and 6 bases from J; bases unmatched to any gene: 8. Clones were sequenced by immunoSEQ multiplex PCR, and TCRdb holds only the in-frame ones, with some missing. This sample yields approximately 22,000 clones, of which less than 75% are seen a single time; approximately 25% belongs to the top ten. Every patient had relapsed following autologous stem cell transplantation, and cohorts differed in brentuximab vedotin exposure. Best outcomes ranged across complete response, partial response and progressive disease.

The material was peripheral blood mononuclear cells (PBMCs), obtained before the second cycle of nivolumab. V is TRBV7-6 and J is TRBJ2-3; 9 bases align to TRBD2. This receptor was taken from a human donor with classical Hodgkin lymphoma. CDR3 protein: CASSLGLAGQSDTQYF. CDR3 DNA sequence: TGTGCCAGCAGCTTAGGGCTAGCGGGACAGTCGGATACGCAGTATTTT. The full variable domain, its missing parts supplied by reference TRBV7-6 and TRBJ2-3, is GAGVSQSPRYKVTKRGQDVALRCDPISGHVSLYWYRQALGQGPEFLTYFNYEAQQDKSGLPNDRFSAERPEGSISTLTIQRTEQRDSAMYRCASSLGLAGQSDTQYFGPGTRLTVL.